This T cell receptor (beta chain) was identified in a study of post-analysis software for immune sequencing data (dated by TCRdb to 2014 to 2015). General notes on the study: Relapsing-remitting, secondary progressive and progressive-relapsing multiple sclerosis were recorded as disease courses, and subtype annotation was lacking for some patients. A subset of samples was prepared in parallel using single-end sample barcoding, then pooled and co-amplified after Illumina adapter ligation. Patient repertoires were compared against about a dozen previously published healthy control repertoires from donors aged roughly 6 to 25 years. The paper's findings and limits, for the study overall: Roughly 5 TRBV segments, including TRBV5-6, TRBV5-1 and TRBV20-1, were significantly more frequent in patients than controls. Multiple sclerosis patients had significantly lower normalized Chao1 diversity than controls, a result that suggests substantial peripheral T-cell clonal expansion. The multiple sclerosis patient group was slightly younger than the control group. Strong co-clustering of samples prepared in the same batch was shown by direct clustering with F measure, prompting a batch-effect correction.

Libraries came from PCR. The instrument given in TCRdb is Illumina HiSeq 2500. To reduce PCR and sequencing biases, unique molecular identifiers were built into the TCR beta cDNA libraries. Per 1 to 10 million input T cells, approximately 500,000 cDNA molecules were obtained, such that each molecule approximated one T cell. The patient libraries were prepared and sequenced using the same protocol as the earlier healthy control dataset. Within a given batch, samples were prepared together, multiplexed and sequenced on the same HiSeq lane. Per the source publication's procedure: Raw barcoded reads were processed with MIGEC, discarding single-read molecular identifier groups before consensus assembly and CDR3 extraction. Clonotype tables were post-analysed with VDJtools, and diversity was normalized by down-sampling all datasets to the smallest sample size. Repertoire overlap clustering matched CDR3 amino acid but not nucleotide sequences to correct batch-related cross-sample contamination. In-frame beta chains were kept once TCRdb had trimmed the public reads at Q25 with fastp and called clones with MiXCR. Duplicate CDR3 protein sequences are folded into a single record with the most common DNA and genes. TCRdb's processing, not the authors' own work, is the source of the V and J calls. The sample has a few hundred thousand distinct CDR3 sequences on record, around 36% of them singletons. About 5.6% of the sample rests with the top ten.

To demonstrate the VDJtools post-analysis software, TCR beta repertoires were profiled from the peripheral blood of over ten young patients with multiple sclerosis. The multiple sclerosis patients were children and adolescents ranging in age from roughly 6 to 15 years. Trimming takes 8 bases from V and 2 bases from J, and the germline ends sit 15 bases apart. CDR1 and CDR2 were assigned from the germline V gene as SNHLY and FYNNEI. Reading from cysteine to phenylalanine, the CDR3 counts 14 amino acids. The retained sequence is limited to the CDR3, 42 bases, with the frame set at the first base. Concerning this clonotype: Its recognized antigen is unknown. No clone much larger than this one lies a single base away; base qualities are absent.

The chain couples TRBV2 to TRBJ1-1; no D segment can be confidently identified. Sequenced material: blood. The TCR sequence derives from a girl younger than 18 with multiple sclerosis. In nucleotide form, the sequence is TGTGCCAGCGCTTACACAAACGCCAACACTGAAGCTTTCTTT. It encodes CASAYTNANTEAFF.